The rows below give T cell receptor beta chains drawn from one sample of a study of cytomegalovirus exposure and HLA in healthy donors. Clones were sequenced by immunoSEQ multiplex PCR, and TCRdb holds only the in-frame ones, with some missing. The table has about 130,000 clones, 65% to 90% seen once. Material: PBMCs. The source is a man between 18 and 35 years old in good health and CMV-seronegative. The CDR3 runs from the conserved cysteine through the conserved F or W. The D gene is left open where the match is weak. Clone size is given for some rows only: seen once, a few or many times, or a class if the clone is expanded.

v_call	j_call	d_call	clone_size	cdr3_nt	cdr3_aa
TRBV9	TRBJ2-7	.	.	TGTGCCAGCAGCCCTCGTATGGGGGCTTACTTGGGGGACGAGCAGTACTTC	CASSPRMGAYLGDEQYF
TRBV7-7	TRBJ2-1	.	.	TGTGCCAGCAGCTTACTTACCGGGAATGAGCAGTTCTTC	CASSLLTGNEQFF
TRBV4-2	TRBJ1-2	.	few	TGTGCCAGCAGCCAAGAGGTCGAGGCTGAGGGCTACACCTTC	CASSQEVEAEGYTF
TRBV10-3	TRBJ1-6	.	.	TGTGCCATCAGGGGAGGAGAGGACTACTATAATTCACCCCTCCACTTT	CAIRGGEDYYNSPLHF
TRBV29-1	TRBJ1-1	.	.	TGCAGCGTTGTACCGGGTTTTGGCACTGAAGCTTTCTTT	CSVVPGFGTEAFF
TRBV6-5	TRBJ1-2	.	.	TGTGCCAGCAGTTATTTTTCAGGCGCCGGGACTACCTTC	CASSYFSGAGTTF
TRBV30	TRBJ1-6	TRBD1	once	TGTGCCTGGAGGGTTCAATCGACAGGGGGAGGCTCACCCCTCCACTTT	CAWRVQSTGGGSPLHF
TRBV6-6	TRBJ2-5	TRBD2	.	TGTGCCAGCAGTTACTCGCGACTAGCGGACCAAGAGACCCAGTACTTC	CASSYSRLADQETQYF
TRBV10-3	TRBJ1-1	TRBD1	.	TGTGCCATCAGGACCCGGACAGGAAAAGCTTTCTTT	CAIRTRTGKAFF
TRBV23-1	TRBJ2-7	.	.	TGCGCCCGCGTTTCACACCCCCGACAGCCGTCCTACGAGCAGTACTTC	CARVSHPRQPSYEQYF
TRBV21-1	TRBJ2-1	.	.	TGTGCCAGCAGCAGACCGGGACAGGGGGCCTATGAGCAGTTCTTC	CASSRPGQGAYEQFF
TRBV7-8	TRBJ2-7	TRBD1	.	TGTGCCAGCAGCTTAAGGACAGGGACCAACGAGCAGTACTTC	CASSLRTGTNEQYF
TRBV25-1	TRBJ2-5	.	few	TGTGCCAGCATAGTTCTCTGGGGGGAAGAGACCCAGTACTTC	CASIVLWGEETQYF
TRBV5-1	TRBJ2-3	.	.	TGCGCCAGCAGCACCTACAGGGCTGGCACAGATACGCAGTATTTT	CASSTYRAGTDTQYF
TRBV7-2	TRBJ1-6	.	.	TGTGCCAGCAGACTCAGCAGGCTAGGGGATTCACCCCTCCACTTT	CASRLSRLGDSPLHF
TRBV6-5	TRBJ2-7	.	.	TGTGCCAGCAGTTACTCGGACAGCATCTCCTACGAGCAGTACTTC	CASSYSDSISYEQYF